Below are 20 T cell receptor beta chains sequenced from a single sample in a study of blood T cells in healthy people across ages. A J-beta primer mix and a sample-barcoded 5' primer were used in a second PCR of about 6 to 12 cycles. TCRdb reprocessed the 5' RACE reads with MiXCR, giving one entry per CDR3 protein. This sample has roughly 1,800,000 distinct CDR3 sequences, with 40% to 55% found just once. Sequenced input: blood. Receptors originate from a middle-aged woman in good health.

This clonotype showed up just once. The V gene is TRBV3-1, the J gene TRBJ2-3; TRBD2 agrees at 8 bases. V was clipped by 5 bases and J by 3 bases; unmatched bases: 13. CDR3 length: 17 amino acids. The germline gives CDR1 LGHDT, CDR2 YNNKEL (reference sequence). The CDR3, as DNA: TGTGCCAGCAGCAAGCGGCTCGGACTAGCCGGGACAGATACGCAGTATTTT. Protein product: CASSKRLGLAGTDTQYF.

For this clonotype: A much more abundant neighbour one base away suggests this may be a read error. This chain uses TRBV20-1 with TRBJ2-1; 8 nucleotides align to TRBD2. V lost 4 bases and J lost 0; bases outside the gene matches: 2. The CDR3 length is 14 residues. Germline V gene sequence: CDR1 DFQATT, CDR2 SNEGSKA (reference sequence). CDR3 in DNA: TGCAGTGCTATAGCGGGGAGCTCCTACAATGAGCAGTTCTTC. Protein product: CSAIAGSSYNEQFF.

This sequence joins TRBV13 and TRBJ2-3; 13 nucleotides line up with TRBD2. The CDR3 totals 17 residues. CDR1 is PRHDT and CDR2 is FYEKMQ in the germline V gene (reference sequence). V shed 0 bases and J 3 bases; nucleotides not matched to a gene: 3. The CDR3 DNA sequence: TGTGCCAGCAGCTTAGGGGGACTAGCGGGGACGACAGATACGCAGTATTTT. Protein product: CASSLGGLAGTTDTQYF.

This clonotype was seen just once. The rearrangement links TRBV25-1 to TRBJ2-3; TRBD2 agrees at 11 bases. V dropped 1 base and J dropped 3; count of bases not matched to a gene: 6. There are 17 residues in the CDR3. The germline gives CDR1 MGHDK, CDR2 SYGVNS. The CDR3 sequence: CASSELVSGGATDTQYF. The CDR3 DNA reads as TGTGCCAGCAGTGAATTAGTTAGCGGGGGGGCAACAGATACGCAGTATTTT.

This clonotype was seen once. The rearrangement links TRBV4-3 to TRBJ2-1, with D possibly being TRBD1 or TRBD2 (5 bases each). The end of the DNA fits TRBJ2-7 better, so the J call may be wrong. The CDR3 consists of 15 residues. Germline-derived CDR1 and CDR2 are LGHNA and YSLEER. The CDR3 sequence is CASSRGTYSYNEQYF. CDR3 DNA sequence: TGCGCCAGCAGCCGGGGGACCTACTCCTACAATGAGCAGTACTTC.

The rearrangement uses TRBV6-5 and TRBJ2-1; TRBD2 matches 8 bases. The CDR3 sequence is 15 residues long. J gave up 3 bases and V 6 bases, and 7 bases lay outside the gene matches. Germline lookup yields CDR1 MNHEY and CDR2 SVGAGI. DNA of the CDR3: TGTGCCAGCAGGCCGGGGGGGCCCAGCTACAATGAGCAGTTCTTC. Its translation: CASRPGGPSYNEQFF.

The rearrangement uses TRBV6-2 or TRBV6-3 and TRBJ2-5; D call uncertain. Trimming cost V 8 bases and J 4 bases, with 8 bases left between them. CDR3 length: 11 residues. Germline loops: CDR1 MNHEY, CDR2 SVGEGT. CDR3 in amino acids: CASLHPETQYF. For the CDR3, the DNA is TGTGCCAGCCTTCACCCAGAGACCCAGTACTTC.

J is TRBJ2-3 and V is TRBV10-2, with a possible D match to TRBD1 (6 bases). The V gene lost 10 bases and the J gene lost 0 bases, with 20 bases spanning the gap. CDR3 length equals 16 residues. Looked up from germline, CDR1 is WSHSY and CDR2 is SAAADI. The DNA of the CDR3 is TGCGCCACCCTTCCCTCCGGGACAAACAGCACAGATACGCAGTATTTT. Translating it yields CATLPSGTNSTDTQYF.

The rearrangement joins TRBV20-1 to TRBJ2-5, with 7 bases that match TRBD1. CDR1 DFQATT and CDR2 SNEGSKA come from the germline V gene (reference sequence). The CDR3 length is 14 residues. With V trimmed by 3 bases and J by 2 bases, 6 bases remained unmatched. The DNA for the CDR3 is TGCAGTGCTAGCGTACCGGGACAGCAAGAGACCCAGTACTTC. It specifies CSASVPGQQETQYF.

The table lists this clonotype with a few counts. The chain carries TRBV29-1 and TRBJ2-1; 8 bases are a match to TRBD1. V was clipped by 7 bases and J by 5 bases; unmatched bases: 7. This CDR3 is built from 13 residues. Germline lookup yields CDR1 SQVTM and CDR2 ANQGSEA. The CDR3 sequence is CSAPTGGNNEQFF. The CDR3 DNA sequence: TGCAGCGCTCCCACAGGGGGAAACAATGAGCAGTTCTTC.

J is TRBJ2-3 and V is TRBV11-2; 11 positions match TRBD1. CDR1 and CDR2 from the germline V gene are SGHAT and FQNNGV. The ends lost 3 bases at V and 5 bases at J; junction bases unmatched: 4. CDR3 length: 15 amino acids. CDR3 residues: CASSFRTGGRDTQYF. In DNA form, the CDR3 reads TGTGCCAGCAGCTTTCGGACAGGGGGCAGAGATACGCAGTATTTT.

This clonotype showed up many times. This chain joins TRBV7-9 and TRBJ2-1; D is ambiguous. Germline CDR1 SEHNR, CDR2 FQNEAQ (reference sequence). There are 12 residues in the CDR3. The V and J ends lost 2 bases and 8 bases respectively, with 7 bases between them. The CDR3 here is CASSLFSDEQFF. The DNA for the CDR3 is TGTGCCAGCAGCTTATTCAGCGATGAGCAGTTCTTC.

The rearrangement joins TRBV9 to TRBJ2-7; D call uncertain. Germline CDR1 is SGDLS and CDR2 is YYNGEE. Trimming took 1 base from V and 7 from J, leaving 6 bases between them. The CDR3 is made up of 11 amino acids. The CDR3 DNA reads as TGTGCCAGCAGCGTAAACAATGAGCAGTACTTC. This translates into CASSVNNEQYF.

This chain joins TRBV6-2 or TRBV6-3 and TRBJ2-4; 8 bases match TRBD1. The J call may be wrong; the DNA end is better matched by TRBJ2-7. Germline lookup yields CDR1 MNHEY and CDR2 SVGEGT. The CDR3 has 16 amino acids. CDR3 protein: CASRETGATRFYEQYF. CDR3 DNA: TGTGCCAGCAGGGAGACAGGGGCCACCCGTTTCTACGAGCAGTACTTC.

The chain links TRBV7-2 to TRBJ2-7; D is unresolved. CDR1 and CDR2 from the germline V gene are SGHTA and FQGNSA. The V end was cut by 2 bases, the J end by 2 bases, with 13 bases between. This CDR3 region has 15 residues. The DNA for the CDR3 is TGTGCCAGCAGCTTATCGGGCAGCAACCCCTACGAGCAGTACTTC. Its protein product is CASSLSGSNPYEQYF.

This clonotype was counted a few times. The DNA for the CDR3 is TGCGCCAGCACACGGGGACCTACCCAAGAGACCCAGTACTTC. It yields the protein CASTRGPTQETQYF. This sequence joins TRBV5-1 and TRBJ2-5; D possibly matches TRBD1 or TRBD2 (5 bases each). CDR1 is SGHRS and CDR2 is YFSETQ in the germline V gene. The V gene lost 6 bases and the J gene lost 1 base, with 13 bases spanning the gap. This CDR3 region has 14 residues. The whole variable domain, filled in from reference TRBV5-1 and TRBJ2-5, reads KAGVTQTPRYLIKTRGQQVTLSCSPISGHRSVSWYQQTPGQGLQFLFEYFSETQRNKGNFPGRFSGRQFSNSRSEMNVSTLELGDSALYLCASTRGPTQETQYFGPGTRLLVL.

The chain has TRBV28 and TRBJ2-3, with 12 bases identical to TRBD2. From germline, CDR1 is MDHEN and CDR2 SYDVKM. V shed 6 bases, J shed 4 bases, and the junction held 8 bases outside the gene matches. The CDR3 extends over 16 amino acids. This CDR3 is CASSQIGLAGSDTQYF. For the CDR3, the DNA is TGTGCCAGCAGCCAGATCGGACTAGCGGGGTCAGATACGCAGTATTTT.

This CDR3 reads CASNFAGNRETQYF. DNA for the CDR3: TGTGCCAGCAACTTCGCGGGAAATAGGGAGACCCAGTACTTC. The chain has TRBV2 and TRBJ2-5; a possible D gene is TRBD2 (6 bases). V lost 7 bases and J lost 5, with 17 bases in between. This CDR3 region has 14 residues. Germline assignment: CDR1 SNHLY and CDR2 FYNNEI.

This chain connects TRBV12-3 or TRBV12-4 to TRBJ1-2; 8 bases fit TRBD1. This CDR3 comprises 13 residues. With V trimmed by 5 bases and J by 7 bases, 6 bases remained unmatched. The CDR3 coding sequence is TGTGCCAGCAGTCTCAGGGGGCAGATTGGCTACACCTTC. Translated: CASSLRGQIGYTF.

The sample holds one count of this clonotype. The gene calls are TRBV2 and TRBJ2-7, with 7 positions matching TRBD1. V lost 6 bases, J lost 1 base, and 6 bases stayed unmatched. The CDR3 has 14 residues. In germline, CDR1 is SNHLY, CDR2 FYNNEI. The CDR3 sequence: CASSNRGRSYEQYF. DNA of the CDR3: TGTGCCAGCAGCAACAGGGGTCGATCCTACGAGCAGTACTTC.